This TCR beta chain is from a study of beta chain features in type 1 diabetes. The overall study: Across the samples, 90 million to 120 million sorted cells were examined in total.

This clone was seen a handful of times. The whole isolated RNA underwent reverse transcription, so sequencing captured expressed TCRB transcripts. The assay was immunoSEQ multiplex PCR, and TCRdb's table has in-frame clones only and misses some. Among about 340,000 clones listed, 7% to 9% were seen once. The V gene's germline CDR1 is SNHLY and CDR2 FYNNEI. V shed 5 bases and J shed 0 bases, with 11 bases lying between them. CDR3 length equals 15 residues. The clonotype originates from a woman aged 18-29 years in good health. V gene TRBV2 combines with J gene TRBJ2-1; D unclear. Sequencing was performed on central memory CD4+ T cells from blood. CDR3 amino acids: CASSLAVSSYNEQFF. The DNA of the CDR3 is TGTGCCAGCAGTCTGGCGGTGAGCTCCTACAATGAGCAGTTCTTC.